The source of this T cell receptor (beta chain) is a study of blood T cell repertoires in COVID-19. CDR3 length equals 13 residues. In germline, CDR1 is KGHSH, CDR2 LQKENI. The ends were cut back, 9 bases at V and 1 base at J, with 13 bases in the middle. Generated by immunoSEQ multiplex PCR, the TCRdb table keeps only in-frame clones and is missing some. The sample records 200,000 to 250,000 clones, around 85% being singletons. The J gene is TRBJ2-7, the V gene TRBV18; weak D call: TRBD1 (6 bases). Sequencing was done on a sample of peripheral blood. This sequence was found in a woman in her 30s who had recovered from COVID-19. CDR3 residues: CASRQDMSYEQYF. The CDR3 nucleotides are TGTGCCAGTCGACAGGATATGTCCTACGAGCAGTACTTC.